Listed below are T cell receptor beta chains from one sample, sequenced in a study of shared clonotypes between healthy human individuals. Here immunoSEQ multiplex PCR was the method, and the copy in TCRdb shows in-frame clones only, minus some. The sample has some 1,400,000 clones, around 97% seen once. The sequencing sample was made of naive CD4+ T cells sorted from blood. Source of these receptors: a man younger than 45 in good health. Each CDR3 is given with its conserved first and last residue. The D gene is left open where the match is weak. Clone size is not always given. Where it is, it says once, few, many or a class for expanded clones.

J gene: TRBJ1-1; V gene: TRBV18; D gene: -; clone size: -; CDR3 protein: CASSLDTEDSEAFF; CDR3 DNA: TGTGCCAGCTCACTGGACACAGAAGATTCTGAAGCTTTCTTT
J gene: TRBJ2-1; V gene: TRBV15; D gene: -; clone size: -; CDR3 protein: CATSRGGVGATNEQFF; CDR3 DNA: TGTGCCACCAGCAGGGGAGGGGTGGGGGCAACAAATGAGCAGTTCTTC
J gene: TRBJ2-5; V gene: TRBV18; D gene: -; clone size: -; CDR3 protein: CASSPSSVPETQYF; CDR3 DNA: TGTGCCAGCTCACCCTCTAGCGTCCCAGAGACCCAGTACTTC
J gene: TRBJ2-5; V gene: TRBV29-1; D gene: TRBD1; clone size: -; CDR3 protein: CSVSQGVETQYF; CDR3 DNA: TGCAGCGTATCACAGGGGGTGGAGACCCAGTACTTC
J gene: TRBJ2-3; V gene: TRBV14; D gene: -; clone size: -; CDR3 protein: CASSQGYEVVRRYTQYF; CDR3 DNA: TGTGCCAGCAGCCAAGGCTACGAAGTCGTGAGGCGGTATACGCAGTATTTT
J gene: TRBJ2-5; V gene: TRBV5-1; D gene: -; clone size: once; CDR3 protein: CASSSDSEGTQYF; CDR3 DNA: TGCGCCAGCAGCTCGGACAGTGAGGGGACCCAGTACTTC
J gene: TRBJ1-2; V gene: TRBV6-5; D gene: -; clone size: -; CDR3 protein: CASSYLRHQDGYTF; CDR3 DNA: TGTGCCAGCAGTTACCTGAGACACCAGGATGGCTACACCTTC
J gene: TRBJ1-5; V gene: TRBV6-6; D gene: TRBD1; clone size: -; CDR3 protein: CASSYLTGGNNQPQHF; CDR3 DNA: TGTGCCAGCAGTTACTTGACAGGGGGCAACAATCAGCCCCAGCATTTT
J gene: TRBJ2-7; V gene: TRBV7-3; D gene: -; clone size: -; CDR3 protein: CASSGTGTPGEEQYF; CDR3 DNA: TGTGCCAGCAGCGGGACCGGGACACCCGGAGAGGAGCAGTACTTC
J gene: TRBJ2-3; V gene: TRBV29-1; D gene: TRBD2; clone size: -; CDR3 protein: CSVTAGVSGGTDTQYF; CDR3 DNA: TGCAGCGTTACAGCGGGAGTCTCTGGGGGCACAGATACGCAGTATTTT
J gene: TRBJ2-2; V gene: TRBV5-1; D gene: -; clone size: -; CDR3 protein: CASSFAGELFF; CDR3 DNA: TGCGCCAGCAGCTTCGCCGGGGAGCTGTTTTTT